This T cell receptor beta chain was obtained from a study of T cell repertoires in cytomegalovirus infection. The wider study: Use of recently identified HLA-C-restricted and well-studied HLA-B-restricted CMV epitopes was part of the study.

This clonotype was detected a few times. The antigen is not known. The CDR3 sequence is 16 residues long. Germline lookup yields CDR1 MNHEY and CDR2 SVGEGT. V was trimmed by 2 bases and J by 0 bases, leaving 8 bases between them. MiXCR, applied by TCRdb to the reads, yields one record per CDR3 protein. The sample lists roughly 800,000 distinct CDR3 sequences, just under 30% occurring once. The sample consisted of cultured CD8+ T cells from PBMCs, taken from culture after CMV antigen stimulation. The sequence derives from a human donor in good health (CMV status not recorded). Some clones in this sample may be carry-over from other donors' samples. The V and J genes are TRBV6-2 or TRBV6-3 and TRBJ2-6; possible D gene TRBD1, 5 bases. The CDR3 nucleotides read TGTGCCAGCAGTTACGACAGTATCTCTGGGGCCAACGTCCTGACTTTC. Translated: CASSYDSISGANVLTF.